The 21 T cell receptor beta chains presented below share a single source sample, sequenced in a study of cytomegalovirus exposure and HLA in healthy donors. The PCR made use of 60 Vbeta and 13 Jbeta primers. Clones were sequenced by immunoSEQ multiplex PCR, and TCRdb holds only the in-frame ones, with some missing. The table has 130,000 or so clones, under 70% seen once. The sequenced material came from PBMCs. Source of these receptors: a woman aged 60-75 years in good health and CMV-seronegative.

The chain couples TRBV5-1 to TRBJ1-5; the D gene is possibly TRBD1 (5 bases). The V end was cut by 1 base, the J end by 3 bases, with 11 bases between. Germline assignment: CDR1 SGHRS and CDR2 YFSETQ. This CDR3 spans 15 amino acids. The CDR3, as DNA: TGCGCCAGCAGCTTGTCGGGGGGGATCAATCAGCCCCAGCATTTT. This encodes CASSLSGGINQPQHF. The full variable domain, rest sourced from reference TRBV5-1 and TRBJ1-5, is KAGVTQTPRYLIKTRGQQVTLSCSPISGHRSVSWYQQTPGQGLQFLFEYFSETQRNKGNFPGRFSGRQFSNSRSEMNVSTLELGDSALYLCASSLSGGINQPQHFGDGTRLSIL.

At least ten counts were recorded for this clone. The chain combines TRBV5-1 with TRBJ1-1; a possible D gene is TRBD1 (6 bases). The CDR3 sequence is 15 residues long. The germline gives CDR1 SGHRS, CDR2 YFSETQ. V lost 0 bases to trimming and J lost 4 bases, with 13 bases between them. The DNA of the CDR3 is TGCGCCAGCAGCTTGGAAGGCACCAGGGGCACTGAAGCTTTCTTT. Its translation is CASSLEGTRGTEAFF.

This chain links TRBV7-8 with TRBJ2-2; D not certain. This CDR3 comprises 15 residues. The ends were cut back, 1 base at V and 5 bases at J, with 11 bases in the middle. Germline V CDR1 and CDR2: SGHVS, FQNEAQ. Here the CDR3 reads CASSLVSGLTGELFF. The CDR3 DNA follows: TGTGCCAGCAGCTTAGTTTCAGGATTGACCGGGGAGCTGTTTTTT.

The J gene is TRBJ2-3, the V gene TRBV5-4; D gene uncertain. The CDR3 length is 15 residues. Trimming took 0 bases from V and 2 from J, leaving 10 bases between them. The germline V gene has CDR1 SGHNT and CDR2 YYREEE (reference sequence). CDR3 in DNA: TGTGCCAGCAGCTTGGACAGCCCGGACACAGATACGCAGTATTTT. This sequence encodes CASSLDSPDTDTQYF. The complete variable domain, with remaining parts taken from reference TRBV5-4 and TRBJ2-3, reads ETGVTQSPTHLIKTRGQQVTLRCSSQSGHNTVSWYQQALGQGPQFIFQYYREEENGRGNFPPRFSGLQFPNYSSELNVNALELDDSALYLCASSLDSPDTDTQYFGPGTRLTVL.

The chain couples TRBV4-3 to TRBJ2-3; 12 bases line up with TRBD2. Losses at the gene ends were 2 bases for V and 1 base for J; bases not matched to a gene: 1. The CDR3 runs 16 residues. Germline-derived CDR1 and CDR2 are LGHNA and YSLEER. The CDR3 is CASSQLAGGRTDTQYF. CDR3 nucleotide sequence: TGCGCCAGCAGCCAACTAGCGGGGGGGCGCACAGATACGCAGTATTTT.

V gene TRBV7-2 combines with J gene TRBJ2-5; TRBD2 aligns across 9 bases. The length of the CDR3 is 17 residues. V lost 1 base to trimming and J lost 1 base; unmatched junction nucleotides: 7. Germline V gene lookup returns CDR1 SGHTA and CDR2 FQGNSA. The CDR3 bases are TGTGCCAGCAGCTTAGTCGGCGGGGGGGCCCTCCAAGAGACCCAGTACTTC. Amino acids: CASSLVGGGALQETQYF. Full variable domain (missing parts from reference TRBV7-2 and TRBJ2-5): GAGVSQSPSNKVTEKGKDVELRCDPISGHTALYWYRQSLGQGLEFLIYFQGNSAPDKSGLPSDRFSAERTGGSVSTLTIQRTQQEDSAVYLCASSLVGGGALQETQYFGPGTRLLVL.

This chain joins TRBV5-1 and TRBJ2-2, with 9 bases lining up with TRBD2. CDR3 length: 18 amino acids. Germline trimming cut 0 bases from V and 0 bases from J; bases unmatched to any gene: 6. Germline V gene sequence: CDR1 SGHRS, CDR2 YFSETQ. The CDR3 DNA sequence: TGCGCCAGCAGCTTGGTGGTTAGCGGGAGCCCGAACACCGGGGAGCTGTTTTTT. It codes for CASSLVVSGSPNTGELFF. Using reference TRBV5-1 and TRBJ2-2 for the parts outside the CDR3, the full variable domain is KAGVTQTPRYLIKTRGQQVTLSCSPISGHRSVSWYQQTPGQGLQFLFEYFSETQRNKGNFPGRFSGRQFSNSRSEMNVSTLELGDSALYLCASSLVVSGSPNTGELFFGEGSRLTVL.

This chain connects TRBV5-1 to TRBJ2-3; 8 bases match TRBD2. The CDR3 runs to 16 residues. Germline values: CDR1 SGHRS, CDR2 YFSETQ. The V segment lost 4 bases and the J segment 5 bases; nucleotides outside the gene matches: 12. DNA of the CDR3: TGCGCCAGCAGCCTTCCCACGGGAGGGCCTGGAGATACGCAGTATTTT. Its protein is CASSLPTGGPGDTQYF. The full variable domain, completed using reference TRBV5-1 and TRBJ2-3, is KAGVTQTPRYLIKTRGQQVTLSCSPISGHRSVSWYQQTPGQGLQFLFEYFSETQRNKGNFPGRFSGRQFSNSRSEMNVSTLELGDSALYLCASSLPTGGPGDTQYFGPGTRLTVL.

CDR3 in amino acids: CASSQSAFSSGANVLTF. CDR3 nucleotide sequence: TGCGCCAGCAGCCAATCCGCTTTTAGCTCTGGGGCCAACGTCCTGACTTTC. The rearrangement uses TRBV4-3 and TRBJ2-6; D gene uncertain. CDR1 LGHNA and CDR2 YSLEER come from the germline V gene. CDR3 length: 17 residues. Trimming stripped 2 bases from V and 0 bases from J, with 11 bases between.

The V gene is TRBV13, the J gene TRBJ1-1; 9 positions agree with TRBD1. J was trimmed by 3 bases and V by 6 bases; bases with no gene match: 14. There are 17 residues in the CDR3. Germline CDR1 and CDR2: PRHDT and FYEKMQ (reference sequence). The CDR3 nucleotides are TGTGCCAGCAGACTAGAGGCCCGGACAGGGGCCCACACTGAAGCTTTCTTT. Translated, it gives CASRLEARTGAHTEAFF. Drawing the rest from reference TRBV13 and TRBJ1-1, the complete variable domain is AAGVIQSPRHLIKEKRETATLKCYPIPRHDTVYWYQQGPGQDPQFLISFYEKMQSDKGSIPDRFSAQQFSDYHSELNMSSLELGDSALYFCASRLEARTGAHTEAFFGQGTRLTVV.

This sequence joins TRBV4-1 and TRBJ2-1; TRBD2 matches 12 bases. Germline V lookup: CDR1 MGHRA, CDR2 YSYEKL. V was clipped by 0 bases and J by 13 bases; unmatched bases: 7. The CDR3 length is 15 residues. CDR3 in amino acids: CASSQEASGGGVQFF. Written as DNA, the CDR3 is TGCGCCAGCAGCCAAGAAGCTAGCGGGGGGGGCGTCCAGTTCTTC.

V and J are TRBV18 and TRBJ2-1, with D tentatively TRBD2 (6 bases). V was clipped by 3 bases and J by 13 bases, with 13 bases between them. The germline CDR1 and CDR2 sequences are KGHSH and LQKENI. The CDR3 is 12 residues long. The CDR3 is CASSPPRDRQFF. The CDR3 DNA reads as TGTGCCAGCTCACCTCCGCGGGACCGACAGTTCTTC.

With regard to this clone: The sample holds other DNA sequences that translate to the same CDR3. The chain has TRBV7-2 and TRBJ2-7; no clear D gene. V lost 5 bases and J 4 bases, leaving 9 bases between the germline ends. CDR1 SGHTA and CDR2 FQGNSA come from the germline V gene. CDR3 length: 12 residues. The CDR3 DNA is TGTGCCAGCAGCCCGAGCTCATACGAGCAGTACTTC. This encodes CASSPSSYEQYF.

This clone came up once. The J gene is TRBJ2-5, the V gene TRBV28; 8 bases fit TRBD1. The germline V gene encodes CDR1 MDHEN and CDR2 SYDVKM. The V segment lost 6 bases and the J segment 5 bases; nucleotides outside the gene matches: 5. The CDR3 runs 13 residues. DNA for the CDR3: TGTGCCAGCAGCTCGGACAGGGCGGAGACCCAGTACTTC. As protein: CASSSDRAETQYF.

J is TRBJ2-5 and V is TRBV6-1, with D possibly matching TRBD1 (5 bases). The closer fit of TRBJ2-7 to the DNA end suggests the J call may be wrong. The CDR3 consists of 14 residues. The germline V gene encodes CDR1 MNHNS and CDR2 SASEGT. CDR3 nucleotide sequence: TGTGCCAGCAGCCTCAGGGAATCCGGATACGAGCAGTACTTC. This sequence encodes CASSLRESGYEQYF.

With respect to this clone: The junction and the germline gene differ at one end; a read error may be behind it. V usage is TRBV5-1 and J usage is TRBJ1-1, with D uncertain. The CDR3 totals 14 residues. Germline CDR1 reads SGHRS; CDR2 reads YFSETQ. This chain's CDR3 is CASSSVGRNTEAFF. The CDR3 DNA sequence: TGTGCCAGCAGCTCCGTGGGCAGGAACACTGAAGCTTTCTTT.

This CDR3 reads CASSVAGGGTGELFF. CDR3 DNA: TGTGCCAGCAGCGTAGCGGGGGGGGGAACCGGGGAGCTGTTTTTT. The genes are TRBV9 and TRBJ2-2; 8 positions match TRBD2. CDR1 is SGDLS, CDR2 YYNGEE, per germline. This CDR3 is 15 amino acids long. Germline trimming cut 0 bases from V and 5 bases from J; bases unmatched to any gene: 3.

The rearrangement joins TRBV10-3 to TRBJ1-1; 8 nucleotides match TRBD1. V lost 8 bases and J lost 4; bases outside the gene matches: 12. Looked up from germline, CDR1 is ENHRY and CDR2 is SYGVKD. The CDR3 sequence is 15 residues long. The CDR3 nucleotides read TGTGCCATCTCCTCCGGGACAGGTTTGGTCACTGAAGCTTTCTTT. This translates into CAISSGTGLVTEAFF.

This sequence joins TRBV7-3 and TRBJ2-1; the match to TRBD2 covers 9 bases. The CDR3 covers 16 residues. Germline V gene sequence: CDR1 SGHTA, CDR2 FQGTGA. V shed 5 bases, J shed 9 bases, and the junction held 14 bases outside the gene matches. This CDR3 reads CASSPRGSGSRSEQFF. The CDR3 nucleotides read TGTGCCAGCAGCCCCCGAGGTAGCGGGAGCCGTAGTGAGCAGTTCTTC.

The chain carries TRBV5-1 and TRBJ1-2; D not certain. V lost 0 bases and J lost 2, with 11 bases in between. This CDR3 spans 15 amino acids. Per the germline V gene, CDR1 is SGHRS and CDR2 is YFSETQ. CDR3 residues: CASSLGVEPNYGYTF. For the CDR3, the DNA is TGCGCCAGCAGCTTGGGAGTGGAGCCCAACTATGGCTACACCTTC.

The chain combines TRBV7-2 with TRBJ2-3, with D unclear. The CDR3 covers 13 residues. In germline, CDR1 is SGHTA, CDR2 FQGNSA. V was trimmed by 5 bases and J by 4 bases, leaving 10 bases between them. The CDR3 DNA follows: TGTGCCAGCAGCCCCGAGCTTCCAGATACGCAGTATTTT. The encoded protein is CASSPELPDTQYF.